The 7 T cell receptor beta chains below all came from one sample that was sequenced in a study of Ad26.COV2.S vaccination and SARS-CoV-2 variants. Here immunoSEQ multiplex PCR was the method, and the copy in TCRdb shows in-frame clones only, minus some. The sample yields roughly 400,000 clones, about 89% seen once. Treatment in this sample: roughly 19 received Ad26.COV2.S at low or high dose, single or two shots; roughly five received placebo; per-sample allocation not given. Material that was analyzed had been drawn on day 63 after the first vaccine or placebo injection. Material: peripheral blood, obtained in a trial of Ad26.COV2.S vaccine versus placebo. Receptors were obtained from a person aged 18-65 years who received the Ad26.COV2.S COVID-19 vaccine or a placebo.

This chain connects TRBV15 to TRBJ2-7; the D is unclear. The germline V gene encodes CDR1 LNHNV and CDR2 YYDKDF (reference sequence). There are 15 residues in the CDR3. V shed 0 bases and J shed 1 base, with 10 bases lying between them. Here the CDR3 DNA reads TGTGCCACCAGCAGAGATCCCGGAAATTCCTACGAGCAGTACTTC. It codes for CATSRDPGNSYEQYF.

This clone was detected only once. This chain uses TRBV18 with TRBJ2-5; 8 nucleotides agree with TRBD1. CDR3 length equals 15 residues. The V and J ends lost 6 bases and 5 bases, in that order; junction bases with no gene match: 11. CDR1 is KGHSH, CDR2 LQKENI, per germline. The CDR3 region has the DNA TGTGCCAGCTCTCCCATCCCAGGGGGCAGGGAGACCCAGTACTTC. Its protein product is CASSPIPGGRETQYF. Complete variable domain (other parts from reference TRBV18 and TRBJ2-5): NAGVMQNPRHLVRRRGQEARLRCSPMKGHSHVYWYRQLPEEGLKFMVYLQKENIIDESGMPKERFSAEFPKEGPSILRIQQVVRGDSAAYFCASSPIPGGRETQYFGPGTRLLVL.

The chain combines TRBV15 with TRBJ2-2, with D maybe TRBD2 (5 bases). The CDR3 spans 15 residues. Per germline, CDR1 LNHNV and CDR2 YYDKDF (reference sequence). V lost 1 base to trimming and J lost 3 bases, with 9 bases between them. In DNA form, the CDR3 reads TGTGCCACCAGCAGAGGAGGACTGTACACCGGGGAGCTGTTTTTT. As protein: CATSRGGLYTGELFF. Full variable domain (rest looked up from reference TRBV15 and TRBJ2-2): DAMVIQNPRYQVTQFGKPVTLSCSQTLNHNVMYWYQQKSSQAPKLLFHYYDKDFNNEADTPDNFQSRRPNTSFCFLDIRSPGLGDTAMYLCATSRGGLYTGELFFGEGSRLTVL.

The V and J genes are TRBV28 and TRBJ2-1; D remains ambiguous. Germline CDR1 and CDR2: MDHEN and SYDVKM. Deletions cut 4 bases from V and 4 bases from J, with 14 bases between. The CDR3 has 15 amino acids. The CDR3 is CASSSLPILYNEQFF. In nucleotides, the CDR3 is TGTGCCAGCAGTTCCCTCCCCATTCTTTACAATGAGCAGTTCTTC.

The V and J genes are TRBV6-5 and TRBJ1-5, with TRBD1 matching 8 bases. Germline CDR1 reads MNHEY; CDR2 reads SVGAGI. Trimming at V came to 7 bases and at J to 6 bases, leaving 5 bases not matched to a gene. The CDR3 runs to 13 residues. CDR3 region: CASTGGSIQPQHF. CDR3 coding DNA: TGTGCCAGCACAGGGGGCTCTATTCAGCCCCAGCATTTT.

This rearrangement joins TRBV11-3 to TRBJ1-1, with 8 bases fitting TRBD1. Germline CDR1 and CDR2: SGHNT and YENEEA. V dropped 3 bases and J dropped 6; count of bases not matched to a gene: 9. This CDR3 contains 15 residues. Here the CDR3 reads CASSFWTGIPPEAFF. For the CDR3, the DNA is TGTGCCAGCAGCTTTTGGACAGGGATCCCCCCTGAAGCTTTCTTT.

The rearrangement joins TRBV28 to TRBJ2-5, with TRBD2 matching 14 bases. The CDR3 consists of 16 residues. Germline loops: CDR1 MDHEN, CDR2 SYDVKM. J lost 2 bases, V lost 3 bases, and 2 bases had no gene match. The CDR3: CASSLTSGRGQETQYF. The CDR3 nucleotides read TGTGCCAGCAGTTTGACTAGCGGGAGGGGGCAAGAGACCCAGTACTTC.